Listed below are T cell receptor beta chains from one sample, sequenced in a study of CD8 T cells in ankylosing spondylitis. TCRdb processed the 5' RACE reads anew with MiXCR; each CDR3 protein has one entry. The sample carries 200,000 to 300,000 distinct CDR3 sequences, around 7.8% recorded once. Sequencing was performed on blood, either unsorted or a sorted T cell fraction (not recorded which). The receptor source for this set is a male donor with ankylosing spondylitis or in good health (not recorded which). The conserved cysteine and the conserved F or W are not part of the CDR3 here. Rows give clone size only sometimes, using once, few, many, or a class for an expanded clone.

clone_size v_call cdr3_aa
many TRBV29-1 SVVAGTGEYEQY
many TRBV28 ASNRGGSPLH
many TRBV5-1 ASVSGGPNTEAF
many TRBV12-3/TRBV12-4 ASSSSEGGAY
many TRBV29-1 SVGGLAGVYEQY
many TRBV20-1 SARLGLAGALEQF
many TRBV20-1 SAAPIGGYNEQF
NA TRBV5-6 ASRDWGDTGELF
many TRBV21-1 ASSKTFGQGETYEQY
many TRBV20-1 SAPRPGQGGYGYT
few TRBV6-6 ASSPWTEAF
many TRBV7-9 ASTVNRREKLF
many TRBV9 ASSATGSNEQF
few TRBV20-1 SVTGERAYSYEQY
many TRBV4-3 ASSQDEGGGANVLT
many TRBV5-1 ASRAGFEAHYGYT
few TRBV29-1 SEGSGKGTQY
many TRBV7-7 ASTAGQGGDEQF
NA TRBV9 ASSVESGTTDTQY
many TRBV10-3 AISESTFGYEQF
few TRBV4-3 ASSQRRGPTNEKLF
NA TRBV5-5 ASSPATGSNTEAF
NA TRBV3-1 TICRSRTGRWATNEKLF
many TRBV18 ASSPTSGGTETQY
many TRBV7-3 ASSTGQSNNEQF
many TRBV21-1 ASLDRANTEAF
many TRBV2 ASSEEGLFTDTQY
NA TRBV6-5 ASSYLPIGGYT
many TRBV5-5 ASSIGQGNTEAF
many TRBV12-3/TRBV12-4 ASSKQGTEAF
NA TRBV12-3/TRBV12-4 ASGMDRGETQY
few TRBV12-3/TRBV12-4 ASSPGDGDNEQF
many TRBV7-2 ASSPNPGNTGELF